The 11 T cell receptor beta chains given below trace back to one sample, sequenced in a study of T cells after yellow fever vaccination. One entry per CDR3 protein, called by TCRdb with MiXCR from the 5' RACE reads. Of fewer than 450,000 distinct CDR3 sequences in the sample, 9.5% to 13% were seen once. The source material was PBMCs, sampled on the day of the first yellow fever vaccination. Receptors originate from a man between 18 and 35 years old who received the YFV17D yellow fever vaccine.

This clonotype was counted only a few times. The chain couples TRBV7-8 to TRBJ2-5; no firm D call. This CDR3 has 14 residues. Germline V gives CDR1 SGHVS, CDR2 FQNEAQ. Trimming cost V 3 bases and J 4 bases, with 12 bases left between them. The CDR3 protein is CASSFVGLPETQYF. CDR3 DNA: TGTGCCAGCAGCTTTGTGGGTCTGCCAGAGACCCAGTACTTC. Combining the CDR3 with reference TRBV7-8 and TRBJ2-5 gives the whole variable domain GAGVSQSPRYKVAKRGQDVALRCDPISGHVSLFWYQQALGQGPEFLTYFQNEAQLDKSGLPSDRFFAERPEGSVSTLKIQRTQQEDSAVYLCASSFVGLPETQYFGPGTRLLVL.

The V gene is TRBV5-6, the J gene TRBJ2-1; 7 bases agree with TRBD2. After removal of 2 bases from V and 7 bases from J, the junction contained 12 bases not matched to a gene. Germline loops: CDR1 SGHDT, CDR2 YYEEEE. CDR3 length: 16 amino acids. CDR3 in amino acids: CASSFLTPGGGNEQFF. DNA of the CDR3: TGTGCCAGCAGCTTTCTTACCCCGGGGGGTGGTAATGAGCAGTTCTTC.

This chain joins TRBV2 and TRBJ2-7, with TRBD2 matching 10 bases. The CDR3 has 17 amino acids. Germline V CDR1 and CDR2: SNHLY, FYNNEI. With 11 bases clipped from V and 2 bases from J, the junction kept 18 bases outside the gene matches. The chain's CDR3 is CAFRLAASGGATYEQYF. The CDR3 region has the DNA TGTGCCTTCCGTTTGGCCGCCAGCGGGGGGGCCACCTACGAGCAGTACTTC.

The rearrangement links TRBV7-2 to TRBJ2-5; TRBD2 matches 10 bases. This CDR3 region has 15 residues. The V segment lost 5 bases and the J segment 5 bases; nucleotides outside the gene matches: 8. CDR1 is SGHTA, CDR2 FQGNSA, per germline. The CDR3 DNA reads as TGTGCCAGCAGCGCGCCCACTAGCGGGGTCGAGACCCAGTACTTC. It translates to CASSAPTSGVETQYF.

This clonotype was found a few times. The gene calls are TRBV29-1 and TRBJ1-2; 8 nucleotides line up with TRBD1. With V trimmed by 4 bases and J by 10 bases, 2 bases remained unmatched. Germline-derived CDR1 and CDR2 are SQVTM and ANQGSEA. This CDR3 has 10 amino acids. CDR3 coding DNA: TGCAGCGTTGCGGGACAGGACTACACCTTC. The encoded protein is CSVAGQDYTF.

The V gene is TRBV20-1, the J gene TRBJ2-1; 8 bases fit TRBD2. V dropped 3 bases and J dropped 7; count of bases not matched to a gene: 5. Germline V gene data show CDR1 as DFQATT and CDR2 as SNEGSKA (reference sequence). There are 13 residues in the CDR3. The CDR3 region has the DNA TGCAGTGCTAGCGGGGGGGCCGATAATGAGCAGTTCTTC. This encodes CSASGGADNEQFF.

The V call is TRBV5-6, the J call TRBJ2-7, with D possibly being TRBD2 (6 bases). V was trimmed by 3 bases and J by 6 bases, leaving 22 bases between them. Germline V gene data show CDR1 as SGHDT and CDR2 as YYEEEE. CDR3 size: 16 residues. The chain's CDR3 is CASSWGGVGTRLEQYF. DNA for the CDR3: TGTGCCAGCAGCTGGGGAGGAGTCGGGACTCGGCTCGAGCAGTACTTC.

The rearrangement links TRBV12-3 or TRBV12-4 to TRBJ1-1; 9 nucleotides match TRBD1. V shed 3 bases, J shed 8 bases, and the junction held 4 bases outside the gene matches. The CDR3 extends over 13 amino acids. The CDR3 region has the DNA TGTGCCAGCAGTTTGACAGGGGGATCGGAAGCTTTCTTT. It yields the protein CASSLTGGSEAFF.

The table lists this clonotype with many counts. V is TRBV10-3 and J is TRBJ2-7, with D possibly matching TRBD1 (6 bases). CDR3 size: 12 residues. CDR1 is ENHRY and CDR2 is SYGVKD in the germline V gene. V lost 9 bases and J 0 bases, leaving 9 bases between the germline ends. CDR3 in amino acids: CAIGQSSYEQYF. The CDR3 region has the DNA TGTGCCATAGGACAGAGCTCCTACGAGCAGTACTTC.

This clonotype was observed a handful of times. The chain links TRBV5-1 to TRBJ2-1; possible D gene TRBD2, 5 bases. The germline V gene encodes CDR1 SGHRS and CDR2 YFSETQ. V was trimmed by 0 bases and J by 8 bases, leaving 24 bases between them. There are 18 residues in the CDR3. The CDR3 sequence is CASSLEGYMRILRDEQFF. The CDR3 region has the DNA TGCGCCAGCAGCTTGGAGGGCTACATGAGAATCCTGAGGGATGAGCAGTTCTTC.

The table lists this clonotype with a few counts. The chain combines TRBV27 with TRBJ2-5, with 8 bases lining up with TRBD2. The germline V gene has CDR1 MNHEY and CDR2 SMNVEV (reference sequence). This CDR3 spans 14 amino acids. V was pared by 5 bases and J by 3 bases, with 5 bases of the junction left unmatched. The CDR3: CASSNSGAKETQYF. In DNA, the CDR3 is TGTGCCAGCAGTAATAGCGGGGCTAAAGAGACCCAGTACTTC.